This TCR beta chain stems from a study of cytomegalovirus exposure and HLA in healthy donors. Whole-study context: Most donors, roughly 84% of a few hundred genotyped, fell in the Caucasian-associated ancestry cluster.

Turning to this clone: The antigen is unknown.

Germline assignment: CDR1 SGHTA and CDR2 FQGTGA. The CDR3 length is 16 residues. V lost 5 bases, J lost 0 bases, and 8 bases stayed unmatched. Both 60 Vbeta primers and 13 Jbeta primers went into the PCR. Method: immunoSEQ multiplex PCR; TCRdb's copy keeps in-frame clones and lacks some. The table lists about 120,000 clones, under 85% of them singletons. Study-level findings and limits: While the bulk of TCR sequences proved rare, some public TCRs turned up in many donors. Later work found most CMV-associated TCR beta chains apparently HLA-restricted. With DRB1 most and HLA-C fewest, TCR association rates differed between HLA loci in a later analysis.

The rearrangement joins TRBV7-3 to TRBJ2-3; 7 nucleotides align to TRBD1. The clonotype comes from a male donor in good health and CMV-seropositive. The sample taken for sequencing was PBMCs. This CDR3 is CASSVTGTASTDTQYF. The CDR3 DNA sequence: TGTGCCAGCAGCGTCACCGGGACAGCGAGCACAGATACGCAGTATTTT.